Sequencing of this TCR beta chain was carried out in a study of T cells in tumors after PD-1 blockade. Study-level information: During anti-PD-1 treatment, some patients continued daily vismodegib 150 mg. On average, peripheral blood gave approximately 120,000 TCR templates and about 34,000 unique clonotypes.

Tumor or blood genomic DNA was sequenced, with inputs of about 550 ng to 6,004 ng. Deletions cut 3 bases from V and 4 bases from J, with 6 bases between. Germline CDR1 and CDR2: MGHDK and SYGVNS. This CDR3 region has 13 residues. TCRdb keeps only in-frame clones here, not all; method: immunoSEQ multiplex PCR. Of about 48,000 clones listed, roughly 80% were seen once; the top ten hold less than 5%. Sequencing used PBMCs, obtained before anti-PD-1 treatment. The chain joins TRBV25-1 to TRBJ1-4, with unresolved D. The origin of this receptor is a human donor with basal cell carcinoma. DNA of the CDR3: TGTGCCAGCAGTGAGCGGCTTAATGAAAAACTGTTTTTT. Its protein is CASSERLNEKLFF.